The clone carrying this T cell receptor (beta chain) was detected many times. TCRdb itself ran the 5' RACE reads through MiXCR, one entry per CDR3 protein. The profile shows approximately 890,000 distinct CDR3 sequences, approximately 13% of them singletons. Between the trimmed V and J ends, which lost 3 bases and 2 bases, there was a span of 11 bases. The CDR3 extends over 14 amino acids. Germline V gene data show CDR1 as MNHEY and CDR2 as SMNVEV (reference sequence). This specimen belongs to a study of identical twins. The sample was also linked to a second study, of yellow fever vaccine responses in identical twins.

Sample: PBMCs. The V call is TRBV27, the J call TRBJ2-7; D may be TRBD2 (6 bases). The source of this sequence is a woman between 18 and 29 years old in good health. CDR3 amino acids: CASSFGGPTYEQYV. CDR3 DNA: TGTGCCAGCAGTTTCGGGGGTCCTACCTACGAGCAGTACGTC.